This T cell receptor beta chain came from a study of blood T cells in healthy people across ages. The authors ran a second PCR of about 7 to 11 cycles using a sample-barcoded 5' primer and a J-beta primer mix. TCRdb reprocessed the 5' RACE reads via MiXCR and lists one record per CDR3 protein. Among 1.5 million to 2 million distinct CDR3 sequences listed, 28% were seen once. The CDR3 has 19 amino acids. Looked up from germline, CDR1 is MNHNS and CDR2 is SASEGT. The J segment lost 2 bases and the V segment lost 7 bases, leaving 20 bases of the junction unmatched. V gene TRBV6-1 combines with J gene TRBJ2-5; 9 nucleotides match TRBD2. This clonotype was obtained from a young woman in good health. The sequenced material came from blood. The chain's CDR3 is CASNRGRTTAAGGQETQYF. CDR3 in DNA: TGTGCCAGCAATCGCGGACGGACGACTGCAGCGGGAGGTCAAGAGACCCAGTACTTC.